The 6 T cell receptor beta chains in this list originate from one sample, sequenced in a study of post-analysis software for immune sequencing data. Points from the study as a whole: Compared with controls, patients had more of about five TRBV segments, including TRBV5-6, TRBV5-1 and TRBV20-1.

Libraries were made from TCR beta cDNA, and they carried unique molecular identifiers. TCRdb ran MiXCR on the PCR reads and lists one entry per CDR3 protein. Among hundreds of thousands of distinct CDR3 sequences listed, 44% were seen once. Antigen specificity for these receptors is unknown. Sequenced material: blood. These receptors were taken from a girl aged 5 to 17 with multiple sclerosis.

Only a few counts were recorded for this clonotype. The CDR3: CASSLRASGTGTQYF. The CDR3 nucleotides read TGTGCCAGCAGTTTACGAGCGTCCGGGACGGGGACCCAGTACTTC. The chain links TRBV27 to TRBJ2-5; the D call may be TRBD1 or TRBD2 (5 bases each). CDR1 is MNHEY and CDR2 is SMNVEV in the germline V gene (reference sequence). The CDR3 covers 15 residues. With 2 bases removed from V and 7 bases from J, the gap between germline ends came to 17 bases.

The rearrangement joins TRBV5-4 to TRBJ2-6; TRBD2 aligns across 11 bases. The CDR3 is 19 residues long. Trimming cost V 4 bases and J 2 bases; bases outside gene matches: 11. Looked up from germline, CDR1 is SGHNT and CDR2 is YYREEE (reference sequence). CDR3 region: CASSPEASGRKAGANVLTF. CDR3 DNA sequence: TGTGCCAGCAGCCCGGAGGCTAGCGGGAGGAAGGCTGGGGCCAACGTCCTGACTTTC.

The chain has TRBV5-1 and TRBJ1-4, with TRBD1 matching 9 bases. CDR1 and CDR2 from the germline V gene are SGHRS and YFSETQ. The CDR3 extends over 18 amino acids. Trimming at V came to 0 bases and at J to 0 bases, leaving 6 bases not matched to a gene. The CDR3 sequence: CASSLDGTGTATNEKLFF. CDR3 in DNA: TGCGCCAGCAGCTTGGACGGGACAGGGACCGCAACTAATGAAAAACTGTTTTTT.

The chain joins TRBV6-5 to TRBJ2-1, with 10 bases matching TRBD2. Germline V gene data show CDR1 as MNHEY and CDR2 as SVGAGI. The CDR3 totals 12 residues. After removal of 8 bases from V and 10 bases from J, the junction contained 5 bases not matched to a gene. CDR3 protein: CASGLAGAEQFF. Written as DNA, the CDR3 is TGTGCCAGCGGGCTAGCGGGGGCCGAGCAGTTCTTC.

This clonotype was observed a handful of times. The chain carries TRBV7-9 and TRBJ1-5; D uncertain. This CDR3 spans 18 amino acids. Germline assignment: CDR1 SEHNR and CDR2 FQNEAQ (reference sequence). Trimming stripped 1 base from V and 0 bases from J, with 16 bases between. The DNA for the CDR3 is TGTGCCAGCAGCTTAGGACGCAGCTCAGACTATAGCAATCAGCCCCAGCATTTT. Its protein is CASSLGRSSDYSNQPQHF.

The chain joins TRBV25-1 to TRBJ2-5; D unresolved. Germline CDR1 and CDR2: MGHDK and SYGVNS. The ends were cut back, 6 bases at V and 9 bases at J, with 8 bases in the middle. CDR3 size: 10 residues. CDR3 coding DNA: TGTGCCAGCAGGGAAGTGGCCCAGTACTTC. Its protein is CASREVAQYF.